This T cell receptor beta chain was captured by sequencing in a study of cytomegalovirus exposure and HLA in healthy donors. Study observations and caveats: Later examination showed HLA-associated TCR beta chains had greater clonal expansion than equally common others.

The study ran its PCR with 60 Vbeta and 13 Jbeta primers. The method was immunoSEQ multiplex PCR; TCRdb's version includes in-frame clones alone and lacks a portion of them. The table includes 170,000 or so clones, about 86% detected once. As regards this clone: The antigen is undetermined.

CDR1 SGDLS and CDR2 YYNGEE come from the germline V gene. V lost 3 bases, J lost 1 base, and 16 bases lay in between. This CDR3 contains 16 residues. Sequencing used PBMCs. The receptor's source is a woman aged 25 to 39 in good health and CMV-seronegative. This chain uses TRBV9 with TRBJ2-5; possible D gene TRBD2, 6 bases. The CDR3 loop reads CASSAQAGGVQETQYF. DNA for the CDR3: TGTGCCAGCAGCGCCCAGGCTGGAGGGGTCCAAGAGACCCAGTACTTC.